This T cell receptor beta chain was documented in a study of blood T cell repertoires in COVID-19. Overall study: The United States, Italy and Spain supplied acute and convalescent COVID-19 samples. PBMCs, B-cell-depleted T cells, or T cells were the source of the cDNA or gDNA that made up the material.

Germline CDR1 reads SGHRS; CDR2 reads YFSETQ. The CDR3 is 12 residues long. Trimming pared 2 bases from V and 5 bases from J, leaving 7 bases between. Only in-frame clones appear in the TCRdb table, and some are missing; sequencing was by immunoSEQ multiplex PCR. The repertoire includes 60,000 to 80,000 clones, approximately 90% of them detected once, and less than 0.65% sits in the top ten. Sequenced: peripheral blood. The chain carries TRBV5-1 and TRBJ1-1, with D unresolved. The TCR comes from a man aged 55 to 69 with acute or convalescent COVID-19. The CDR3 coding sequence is TGCGCCAGCAGCTTAGACGGGACTGAAGCTTTCTTT. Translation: CASSLDGTEAFF.